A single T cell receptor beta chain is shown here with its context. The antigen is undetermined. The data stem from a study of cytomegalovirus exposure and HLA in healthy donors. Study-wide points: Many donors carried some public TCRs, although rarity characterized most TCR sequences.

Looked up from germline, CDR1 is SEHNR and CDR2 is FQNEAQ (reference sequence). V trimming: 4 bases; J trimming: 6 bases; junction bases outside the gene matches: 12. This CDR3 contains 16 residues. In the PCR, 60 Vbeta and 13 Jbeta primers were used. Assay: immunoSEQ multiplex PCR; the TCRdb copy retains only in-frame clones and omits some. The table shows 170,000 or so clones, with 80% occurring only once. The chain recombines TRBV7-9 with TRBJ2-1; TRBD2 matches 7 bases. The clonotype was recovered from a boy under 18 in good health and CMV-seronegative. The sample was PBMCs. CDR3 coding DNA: TGTGCCAGCAGCTCTAGGGGCGCGGGAGCCTCCAATGAGCAGTTCTTC. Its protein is CASSSRGAGASNEQFF. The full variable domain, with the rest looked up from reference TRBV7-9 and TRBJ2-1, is DTGVSQNPRHKITKRGQNVTFRCDPISEHNRLYWYRQTLGQGPEFLTYFQNEAQLEKSRLLSDRFSAERPKGSFSTLEIQRTEQGDSAMYLCASSSRGAGASNEQFFGPGTRLTVL.